What follows describes a single T cell receptor beta chain. Its cognate antigen is unknown. This record comes from a study of T cell responses to AZD1222 COVID-19 vaccine. Study results and limitations: Most donors were white British, females outnumbered males, and clonal diversity was possibly underestimated. Regions left unmutated in variants are reportedly the target of nearly half of spike-specific TCRs. Spike was spanned by vaccine-associated CD4 TCRs, which were dominant at 160-218 and 743-854.

Both about-4-week and about-12-week second-dose recipients were combined. Here immunoSEQ multiplex PCR was the method, and the copy in TCRdb shows in-frame clones only, minus some. The sample shows some 120,000 clones, approximately 86% of them seen only once. The CDR3 is made up of 15 amino acids. With 5 bases removed from V and 8 bases from J, the gap between germline ends came to 19 bases. Germline lookup yields CDR1 SGHRS and CDR2 YFSETQ. The starting material was peripheral blood, obtained 28 days after the second AZD1222 dose. The receptor was derived from an adult who received the AZD1222 COVID-19 vaccine. The rearrangement joins TRBV5-1 to TRBJ1-4; TRBD1 is a possible D gene (6 bases). Here the CDR3 reads CASRSTGGDGEKLFF. CDR3 nucleotides: TGCGCCAGCAGATCGACTGGGGGCGATGGCGAAAAACTGTTTTTT.